This is a list of T cell receptor beta chains from one sample in a study of blood T cell repertoires in COVID-19. Assay: immunoSEQ multiplex PCR; the TCRdb copy retains only in-frame clones and omits some. Of around 150,000 clones listed, around 89% are singletons. Sequenced: peripheral blood. These receptors came from a human donor with COVID-19, enrolled during active disease. The donor label of this sample is uncertain. CDR3s include the opening cysteine and the closing phenylalanine or tryptophan. D genes are given only for firm matches. Rows give clone size only sometimes, using once, few, many, or a class for an expanded clone.

CDR3 DNA: TGTGCCAGCAGCCAAGAACAGGAGACGGCTAATGAAAAACTGTTTTTT; CDR3 protein: CASSQEQETANEKLFF; clone size: -; V gene: TRBV3-1/TRBV3-2; J gene: TRBJ1-4; D gene: -
CDR3 DNA: TGCGCCAGCAGCTTAGGACAGGGAGGCTATGGCTACACCTTC; CDR3 protein: CASSLGQGGYGYTF; clone size: -; V gene: TRBV5-1; J gene: TRBJ1-2; D gene: TRBD1
CDR3 DNA: TGTGCCAGCAGCCAAGATCGGACAGGGGGAGAGGTGTTTTTT; CDR3 protein: CASSQDRTGGEVFF; clone size: few; V gene: TRBV4-2; J gene: TRBJ1-4; D gene: TRBD1
CDR3 DNA: TGCGCCAGCAGCGAGAACAGGGGGAATGAGCAGTTCTTC; CDR3 protein: CASSENRGNEQFF; clone size: -; V gene: TRBV10-1; J gene: TRBJ2-1; D gene: TRBD1
CDR3 DNA: TGTGCCAGCAGTCCGACGGTAGCGGGGGCCTACGAGCAGTACTTC; CDR3 protein: CASSPTVAGAYEQYF; clone size: few; V gene: TRBV2; J gene: TRBJ2-7; D gene: TRBD2
CDR3 DNA: TGTGCCAGCAGCCCCCAAGCTAGCAGCAATGAGCAGTTCTTC; CDR3 protein: CASSPQASSNEQFF; clone size: -; V gene: TRBV3-1/TRBV3-2; J gene: TRBJ2-1; D gene: -
CDR3 DNA: TGTGCCAGCAGCTTGGAGTCAGGGGCGGCGGAGACCCAGTACTTC; CDR3 protein: CASSLESGAAETQYF; clone size: -; V gene: TRBV5-4; J gene: TRBJ2-5; D gene: -
CDR3 DNA: TGTGCCAGCAGCTTACCGGGACTAGAGTCCAATGAGCAGTTCTTC; CDR3 protein: CASSLPGLESNEQFF; clone size: once; V gene: TRBV7-9; J gene: TRBJ2-1; D gene: TRBD2
CDR3 DNA: TGTGCCAGCAGCCCAAACAGGATTCCGAACACCGGGGAGCTGTTTTTT; CDR3 protein: CASSPNRIPNTGELFF; clone size: -; V gene: TRBV7-2; J gene: TRBJ2-2; D gene: -
CDR3 DNA: TGTGCCCCCTTGTCGGGACACCATAAAAACTATGGCTACACCTTC; CDR3 protein: CAPLSGHHKNYGYTF; clone size: -; V gene: TRBV6-4; J gene: TRBJ1-2; D gene: -
CDR3 DNA: TGTGCCAGTAAAGCGGGGGGGGGTGAAGCTTTCTTT; CDR3 protein: CASKAGGGEAFF; clone size: -; V gene: TRBV6-5; J gene: TRBJ1-1; D gene: -
CDR3 DNA: TGTGCCAGCAGCTCAGGACAGGGGGTAGAGACCCAGTACTTC; CDR3 protein: CASSSGQGVETQYF; clone size: -; V gene: TRBV9; J gene: TRBJ2-5; D gene: TRBD1
CDR3 DNA: TGCGCCAGCAGGGCTGATTCCGATGAGCAGTTCTTC; CDR3 protein: CASRADSDEQFF; clone size: -; V gene: TRBV5-1; J gene: TRBJ2-1; D gene: -
CDR3 DNA: TGTGCCAGCGCCGGGACTAGCGGGGGGTCCAATGAGCAGTTCTTC; CDR3 protein: CASAGTSGGSNEQFF; clone size: -; V gene: TRBV6-4; J gene: TRBJ2-1; D gene: TRBD2
CDR3 DNA: TGTGCCAGCAGCCAGGGGGGGAACGGGGAGCTGTTTTTT; CDR3 protein: CASSQGGNGELFF; clone size: -; V gene: TRBV3-1/TRBV3-2; J gene: TRBJ2-2; D gene: TRBD2
CDR3 DNA: TGTGCCAGCAGCTCGGGCGGGGTCCGCACTGAAGCTTTCTTT; CDR3 protein: CASSSGGVRTEAFF; clone size: -; V gene: TRBV5-6; J gene: TRBJ1-1; D gene: -
CDR3 DNA: TGTGCCAGCAGTTACAGACTAAAGGAGGATACGCAGTATTTT; CDR3 protein: CASSYRLKEDTQYF; clone size: -; V gene: TRBV6-5; J gene: TRBJ2-3; D gene: -
CDR3 DNA: TGTGCCAGCAGATATTCCTCGGGAGGCTACACCTTC; CDR3 protein: CASRYSSGGYTF; clone size: -; V gene: TRBV3-1/TRBV3-2; J gene: TRBJ1-2; D gene: -